This T cell receptor (beta chain) appears in the sequencing data of a study of blood T cell repertoires in COVID-19. In terms of age and location, participants ranged from about 18 to 95 years and lived in about 25 US areas. Clinical history reported by participants formed the basis on which cohorts were assigned. The trim removed 1 base at V and 8 bases at J, leaving 8 bases unmatched. CDR1 is KGHSH and CDR2 is LQKENI in the germline V gene. This CDR3 comprises 15 residues. Authors' processing steps: Nucleated cell number was recorded as an estimate derived from reference gene primer amplification. TCRdb keeps only in-frame clones here, not all; method: immunoSEQ multiplex PCR. V, J and clone size derive from that table, while D and trimming were established from the DNA sequence. The sample consists of about 400,000 clones, over 75% of them appearing once.

The chain couples TRBV18 to TRBJ1-2, with TRBD1 matching 9 bases. Sequences were obtained from PBMCs or T cells enriched from blood (not recorded which). The receptor was isolated from a woman in her thirties or forties with acute COVID-19. The CDR3 bases are TGTGCCAGCTCACCACTAGGACAGGGGTTCGGCGGCTACACCTTC. Its protein is CASSPLGQGFGGYTF. The whole variable domain, filled in from reference TRBV18 and TRBJ1-2, reads NAGVMQNPRHLVRRRGQEARLRCSPMKGHSHVYWYRQLPEEGLKFMVYLQKENIIDESGMPKERFSAEFPKEGPSILRIQQVVRGDSAAYFCASSPLGQGFGGYTFGSGTRLTVV.